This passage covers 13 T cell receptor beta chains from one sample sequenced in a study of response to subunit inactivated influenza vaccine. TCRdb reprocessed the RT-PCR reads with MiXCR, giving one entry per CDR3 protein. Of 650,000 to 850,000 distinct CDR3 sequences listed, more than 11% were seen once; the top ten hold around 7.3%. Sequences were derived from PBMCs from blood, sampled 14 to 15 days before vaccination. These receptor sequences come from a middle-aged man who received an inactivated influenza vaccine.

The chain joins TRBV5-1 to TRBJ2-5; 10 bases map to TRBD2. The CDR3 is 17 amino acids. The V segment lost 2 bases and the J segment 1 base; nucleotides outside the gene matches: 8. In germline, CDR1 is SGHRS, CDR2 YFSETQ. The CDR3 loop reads CASSLIVGTSAQETQYF. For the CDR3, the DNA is TGCGCCAGCAGCTTAATAGTCGGGACTAGCGCCCAAGAGACCCAGTACTTC.

The CDR3 spells CASSFRGLNTGELFF. The CDR3 coding sequence is TGTGCCAGCAGTTTTCGCGGTCTGAACACCGGGGAGCTGTTTTTT. V and J are TRBV12-3 or TRBV12-4 and TRBJ2-2; D is unresolved. CDR3 size: 15 residues. V gave up 3 bases and J gave up 1 base, with 9 bases separating them.

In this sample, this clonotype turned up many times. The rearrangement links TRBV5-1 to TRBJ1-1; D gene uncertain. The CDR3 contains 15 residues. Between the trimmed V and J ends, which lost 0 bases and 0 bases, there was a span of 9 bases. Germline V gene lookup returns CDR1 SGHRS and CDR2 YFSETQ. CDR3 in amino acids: CASSLGRGMNTEAFF. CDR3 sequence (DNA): TGCGCCAGCAGCTTGGGACGGGGAATGAACACTGAAGCTTTCTTT. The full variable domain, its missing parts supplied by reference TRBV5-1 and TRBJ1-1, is KAGVTQTPRYLIKTRGQQVTLSCSPISGHRSVSWYQQTPGQGLQFLFEYFSETQRNKGNFPGRFSGRQFSNSRSEMNVSTLELGDSALYLCASSLGRGMNTEAFFGQGTRLTVV.

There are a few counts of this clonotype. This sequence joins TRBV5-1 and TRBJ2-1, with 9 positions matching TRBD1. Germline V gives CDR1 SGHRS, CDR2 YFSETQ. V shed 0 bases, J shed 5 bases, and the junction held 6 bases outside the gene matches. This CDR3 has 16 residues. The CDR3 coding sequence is TGCGCCAGCAGCTTGGAAGGGACAGGGAAAAACAATGAGCAGTTCTTC. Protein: CASSLEGTGKNNEQFF.

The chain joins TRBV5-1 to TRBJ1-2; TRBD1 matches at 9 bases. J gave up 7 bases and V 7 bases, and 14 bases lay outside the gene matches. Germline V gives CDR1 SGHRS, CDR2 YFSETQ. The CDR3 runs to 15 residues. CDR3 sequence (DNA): TGCGCCAGCGGTTATCCGGGACAGGGCTTACTTGGCTACACCTTC. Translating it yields CASGYPGQGLLGYTF.

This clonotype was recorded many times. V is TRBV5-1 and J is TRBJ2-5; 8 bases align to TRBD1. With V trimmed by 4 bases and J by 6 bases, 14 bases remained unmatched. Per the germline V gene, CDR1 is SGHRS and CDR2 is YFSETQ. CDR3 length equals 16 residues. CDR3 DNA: TGCGCCAGCAGCCTTGGGACAGGATCCCCCGTTCAGACCCAGTACTTC. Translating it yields CASSLGTGSPVQTQYF.

CDR3: CASSTGGTNTEAFF. CDR3 DNA sequence: TGTGCCAGCAGTACCGGGGGAACGAACACTGAAGCTTTCTTT. The rearrangement links TRBV6-1 to TRBJ1-1; maybe TRBD1 (5 bases). This CDR3 spans 14 amino acids. Germline assignment: CDR1 MNHNS and CDR2 SASEGT. Trimming stripped 5 bases from V and 1 base from J, with 11 bases between.

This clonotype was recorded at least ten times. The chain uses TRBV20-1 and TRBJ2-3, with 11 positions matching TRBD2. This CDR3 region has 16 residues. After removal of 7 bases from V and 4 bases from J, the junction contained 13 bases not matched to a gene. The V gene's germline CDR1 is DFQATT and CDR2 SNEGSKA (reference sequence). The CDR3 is CSELAGGGAGPDTQYF. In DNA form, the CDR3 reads TGCAGTGAGCTAGCGGGAGGTGGGGCGGGTCCAGATACGCAGTATTTT.

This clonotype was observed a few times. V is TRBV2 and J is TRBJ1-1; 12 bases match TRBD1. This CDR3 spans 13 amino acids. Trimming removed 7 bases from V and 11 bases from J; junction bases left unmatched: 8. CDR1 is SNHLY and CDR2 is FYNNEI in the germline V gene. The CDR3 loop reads CASTRGTGGGAFF. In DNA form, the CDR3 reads TGTGCCAGCACTCGAGGGACAGGGGGCGGTGCTTTCTTT.

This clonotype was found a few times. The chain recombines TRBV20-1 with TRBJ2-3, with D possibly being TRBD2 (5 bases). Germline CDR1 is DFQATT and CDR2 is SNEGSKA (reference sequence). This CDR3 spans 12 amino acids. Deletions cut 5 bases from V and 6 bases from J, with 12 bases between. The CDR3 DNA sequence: TGCAGTGCTTCACCATCGGGGGATACGCAGTATTTT. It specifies CSASPSGDTQYF.

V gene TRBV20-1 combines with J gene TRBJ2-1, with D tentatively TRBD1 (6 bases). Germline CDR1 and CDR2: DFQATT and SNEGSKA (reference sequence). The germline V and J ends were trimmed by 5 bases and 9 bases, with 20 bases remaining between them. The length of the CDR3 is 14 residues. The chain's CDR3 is CSAHNSGVRSEQFF. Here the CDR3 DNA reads TGCAGTGCTCACAATTCAGGGGTTCGGAGTGAGCAGTTCTTC.

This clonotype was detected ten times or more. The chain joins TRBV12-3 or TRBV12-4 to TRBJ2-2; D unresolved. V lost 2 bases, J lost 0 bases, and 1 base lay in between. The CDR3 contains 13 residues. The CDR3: CASSLTNTGELFF. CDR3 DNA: TGTGCCAGCAGTTTAACGAACACCGGGGAGCTGTTTTTT.

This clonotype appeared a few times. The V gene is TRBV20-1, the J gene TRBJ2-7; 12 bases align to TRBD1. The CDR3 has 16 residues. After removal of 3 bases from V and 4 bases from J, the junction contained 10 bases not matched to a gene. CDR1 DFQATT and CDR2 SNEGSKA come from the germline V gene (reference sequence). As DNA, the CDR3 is TGCAGTGCTAGTTCCCGGGACAGGGGGCTGTTATACGAGCAGTACTTC. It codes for CSASSRDRGLLYEQYF.